This TCR beta chain appears in the sequencing data of a study of somatic mutations in cytotoxic T cells in rheumatoid arthritis. With regard to this clone: One end of the junction fails to match germline, which may point to a read error.

Generated by immunoSEQ multiplex PCR, the TCRdb table keeps only in-frame clones and is missing some. The sample contains under 9,000 clones, over 75% of which appear only once. The germline gives CDR1 SGHDN, CDR2 FVKESK. This CDR3 spans 12 amino acids. Sequencing was performed on CD8+ T cells sorted from blood. This receptor was identified in a woman in her 70s with rheumatoid arthritis. The rearrangement uses TRBV14 and TRBJ2-7, with D perhaps TRBD1 (5 bases). Here the CDR3 DNA reads TGTGCCAGCAGCCCAGATAGGGGCAGGAGAGCCTTC. Translation gives CASSPDRGRRAF.